The clone carrying this T cell receptor (beta chain) is medium-sized in the sample. The data stem from a study of breast tumors, draining lymph nodes, adjacent tissues. Per the germline V gene, CDR1 is DFQATT and CDR2 is SNEGSKA (reference sequence). The CDR3 totals 15 residues. Trimming took 0 bases from V and 3 from J; bases not matched to a gene: 4. TCRdb re-derived calls from the multiplex PCR reads in MiXCR, one entry per CDR3 protein. The sample lists roughly 8,300 distinct CDR3 sequences, roughly 46% occurring once. The sequence derives from a female donor with breast cancer. Some clones in this sample may be carry-over from other donors' samples. This chain connects TRBV20-1 to TRBJ2-7; 11 bases agree with TRBD1. The sequencing input was tumor-adjacent breast tissue. The CDR3 bases are TGCAGTGCTAGAGAAATGGGACAGGGGGACTACGAGCAGTACTTC. This gives the protein CSAREMGQGDYEQYF.